The next 18 T cell receptor beta chains were all read from a single sample in a study of siplizumab effects on memory and regulatory T cells. TCRdb's table, derived via immunoSEQ multiplex PCR, lists solely in-frame clones and lacks some. The sample yields over 85,000 clones, about 96% seen once. Sequencing used naive CD4+ T cells sorted from blood. The receptors derive from a human donor in good health.

The gene calls are TRBV5-1 and TRBJ2-7; TRBD1 agrees at 9 bases. The CDR3 is made up of 15 amino acids. J lost 4 bases, V lost 5 bases, and 10 bases had no gene match. Germline assignment: CDR1 SGHRS and CDR2 YFSETQ. The CDR3 protein is CASRQPGQGIYEQYF. The DNA of the CDR3 is TGCGCCAGCAGACAACCGGGACAGGGCATTTACGAGCAGTACTTC.

The gene calls are TRBV2 and TRBJ2-7; unclear D gene. The ends were cut back, 4 bases at V and 4 bases at J, with 5 bases in the middle. Germline lookup yields CDR1 SNHLY and CDR2 FYNNEI. The CDR3 loop spans 11 amino acids. CDR3 nucleotide sequence: TGTGCCAGCAGTGGGTTTTACGAGCAGTACTTC. This codes for CASSGFYEQYF.

The chain recombines TRBV5-4 with TRBJ2-1, with TRBD1 identical over 7 bases. The germline CDR1 and CDR2 sequences are SGHNT and YYREEE (reference sequence). J was trimmed by 4 bases and V by 0 bases; bases with no gene match: 4. CDR3 length: 15 residues. CDR3: CASSLARQGYNEQFF. The CDR3 nucleotides read TGTGCCAGCAGCTTGGCAAGACAGGGTTACAATGAGCAGTTCTTC. The variable domain in full, with the rest retrieved from reference TRBV5-4 and TRBJ2-1, is ETGVTQSPTHLIKTRGQQVTLRCSSQSGHNTVSWYQQALGQGPQFIFQYYREEENGRGNFPPRFSGLQFPNYSSELNVNALELDDSALYLCASSLARQGYNEQFFGPGTRLTVL.

In its sample, this clone was seen once. Here the CDR3 DNA reads TGTGCCTGGAACACCGGGACAGGGGGACGGGGGCAGGGAGATACGCAGTATTTT. Translating gives CAWNTGTGGRGQGDTQYF. The chain uses TRBV30 and TRBJ2-3; 11 nucleotides agree with TRBD1. The CDR3 extends over 18 amino acids. Germline V gene lookup returns CDR1 GTSNPN and CDR2 SVGIG (reference sequence). Trimming at V came to 4 bases and at J to 5 bases, leaving 17 bases not matched to a gene.

The chain joins TRBV4-2 to TRBJ2-7, with 7 bases fitting TRBD2. The ends lost 5 bases at V and 2 bases at J; junction bases unmatched: 9. CDR1 is LGHNA and CDR2 is YNFKEQ in the germline V gene. The CDR3 contains 15 residues. CDR3 residues: CASSTQRDLPYEQYF. The DNA for the CDR3 is TGTGCCAGCAGCACCCAGCGGGACCTTCCCTACGAGCAGTACTTC.

The chain links TRBV28 to TRBJ1-5; tentatively, D is TRBD1 (5 bases). The V and J ends lost 4 bases and 1 base respectively, with 14 bases between them. This CDR3 region has 16 residues. Germline-derived CDR1 and CDR2 are MDHEN and SYDVKM. The CDR3 is CASSSPGGLSNQPQHF. The CDR3 coding sequence is TGTGCCAGCAGTTCCCCGGGGGGGTTGAGCAATCAGCCCCAGCATTTT.

The chain is built from TRBV7-2 and TRBJ2-7, with TRBD1 identical over 7 bases. The junction had 4 bases not matched to a gene; V was cut back by 5 bases and J by 3 bases. This CDR3 comprises 13 residues. In germline, CDR1 is SGHTA, CDR2 FQGNSA. The CDR3 sequence is CASSADRVYEQYF. The CDR3 DNA reads as TGTGCCAGCAGCGCAGACAGGGTCTACGAGCAGTACTTC.

The gene calls are TRBV28 and TRBJ1-3, with 9 bases identical to TRBD1. The germline gives CDR1 MDHEN, CDR2 SYDVKM. The CDR3 contains 16 residues. Trimming removed 6 bases from V and 4 bases from J; junction bases left unmatched: 10. CDR3 coding DNA: TGTGCCAGCAGCCTAACGGGACAGGGATTAGGAAACACCATATATTTT. As protein: CASSLTGQGLGNTIYF.

This chain joins TRBV14 and TRBJ1-4; unclear D gene. CDR3 length equals 14 residues. Germline loops: CDR1 SGHDN, CDR2 FVKESK. V lost 3 bases, J lost 0 bases, and 5 bases lay in between. The CDR3: CASSQTTTNEKLFF. The CDR3 coding sequence is TGTGCCAGCAGCCAGACCACAACTAATGAAAAACTGTTTTTT.

The CDR3 DNA follows: TGTGCCAGCAGCCGTACAGGGGTAGGAACTGAAGCTTTCTTT. The encoded protein is CASSRTGVGTEAFF. The chain uses TRBV7-8 and TRBJ1-1; 7 nucleotides line up with TRBD1. The trim removed 5 bases at V and 5 bases at J, leaving 8 bases unmatched. There are 14 residues in the CDR3. Germline V lookup: CDR1 SGHVS, CDR2 FQNEAQ.

This clone was detected a few times. The chain uses TRBV19 and TRBJ1-6, with a possible D match to TRBD1 (5 bases). Germline assignment: CDR1 LNHDA and CDR2 SQIVND (reference sequence). Trimming left V 7 bases short and J 10 bases short, with 20 bases between. This CDR3 spans 15 amino acids. The CDR3 sequence is CASNRLDRTGSPLHF. The CDR3 region has the DNA TGTGCCAGTAATCGTCTCGACAGAACTGGATCACCCCTCCACTTT.

This chain connects TRBV21-1 to TRBJ1-6. TRBV21-1 is listed as a pseudogene. CDR3 length: 16 residues. CDR3 in amino acids: CASSKETGTDHCPLHF. CDR3 nucleotide sequence: TGTGCCAGCAGCAAAGAAACCGGGACGGACCATTGTCCCCTCCACTTT.

The V gene is TRBV27, the J gene TRBJ2-7; perhaps D is TRBD1 or TRBD2 (6 bases each). The CDR3 loop spans 15 amino acids. V lost 8 bases and J 0 bases, leaving 17 bases between the germline ends. CDR1 and CDR2 (germline): MNHEY, SMNVEV (reference sequence). The CDR3 sequence is CASSRPGALSYEQYF. The CDR3 bases are TGTGCCAGCTCGCGCCCGGGGGCCCTCTCCTACGAGCAGTACTTC.

The chain links TRBV18 to TRBJ2-7; D is uncertain. Per the germline V gene, CDR1 is KGHSH and CDR2 is LQKENI. The CDR3 is made up of 14 amino acids. The V gene lost 4 bases and the J gene lost 1 base, with 11 bases spanning the gap. CDR3 sequence reads: CASSQPTLSYEQYF. The CDR3 DNA sequence: TGTGCCAGCTCACAACCGACACTGTCCTACGAGCAGTACTTC. Drawing the rest from reference TRBV18 and TRBJ2-7, the complete variable domain is NAGVMQNPRHLVRRRGQEARLRCSPMKGHSHVYWYRQLPEEGLKFMVYLQKENIIDESGMPKERFSAEFPKEGPSILRIQQVVRGDSAAYFCASSQPTLSYEQYFGPGTRLTVT.

The chain joins TRBV7-6 to TRBJ1-1, with TRBD1 matching 7 bases. The V and J ends lost 4 bases and 0 bases, in that order; junction bases with no gene match: 5. CDR1 SGHVS and CDR2 FNYEAQ come from the germline V gene. There are 15 residues in the CDR3. The CDR3 spells CASSSRTGVNTEAFF. The CDR3 nucleotides read TGTGCCAGCAGCTCCCGGACAGGTGTGAACACTGAAGCTTTCTTT.

This sequence joins TRBV18 and TRBJ1-1; D perhaps matches TRBD1 (5 bases). Trimming removed 3 bases at V and 1 base at J, with 15 bases between. The length of the CDR3 is 16 residues. The germline V gene has CDR1 KGHSH and CDR2 LQKENI. CDR3 amino acids: CASSPPGDRKNTEAFF. The DNA of the CDR3 is TGTGCCAGCTCACCTCCGGGGGATCGAAAGAACACTGAAGCTTTCTTT.

The rearrangement uses TRBV7-2 and TRBJ1-2; a weak D match, TRBD1 (5 bases). This CDR3 region has 15 residues. V lost 5 bases and J 4 bases, leaving 17 bases between the germline ends. Per the germline V gene, CDR1 is SGHTA and CDR2 is FQGNSA. Here the CDR3 reads CASSLGQGHTYGYTF. The CDR3 region has the DNA TGTGCCAGCAGCCTGGGGCAGGGTCACACCTATGGCTACACCTTC.

This chain connects TRBV5-6 to TRBJ2-5, with D perhaps TRBD1 or TRBD2 (6 bases each). Germline CDR1 reads SGHDT; CDR2 reads YYEEEE. The CDR3 sequence is 16 residues long. The V end lost 1 base, the J end lost 3 bases, and 16 bases lay between the germline ends. CDR3 nucleotide sequence: TGTGCCAGCAGCTTGAGGGGGGAAAAATCAAAAGAGACCCAGTACTTC. Translation: CASSLRGEKSKETQYF. The complete variable domain, with remaining parts taken from reference TRBV5-6 and TRBJ2-5, reads DAGVTQSPTHLIKTRGQQVTLRCSPKSGHDTVSWYQQALGQGPQFIFQYYEEEERQRGNFPDRFSGHQFPNYSSELNVNALLLGDSALYLCASSLRGEKSKETQYFGPGTRLLVL.